This record looks at one TCR beta chain sequence and its context. Its antigen is still unknown. CDR1 is SNHLY, CDR2 FYNNEI, per germline. CDR3 length: 14 amino acids. V shed 9 bases and J 2 bases; nucleotides not matched to a gene: 8. This specimen belongs to a study of cytomegalovirus exposure and HLA in healthy donors. Across the whole study: Unique TCR beta sequences numbering approximately 120 million came from 150 million to 200 million T cells in an earlier analysis.

Researchers ran the PCR with 60 Vbeta and 13 Jbeta primers. Assay: immunoSEQ multiplex PCR; the TCRdb copy retains only in-frame clones and omits some. The sample shows about 120,000 clones, around 74% of them seen only once. Study observations and caveats: The authors enumerated around 150 TCR beta chains as linked to cytomegalovirus. Previous analysis showed most TCR beta V segments were productive about 87% or about 30% of the time. Excluded: some indistinguishable V segments such as TRBV6-2 and TRBV6-3.

The chain has TRBV2 and TRBJ1-1; the match to TRBD1 covers 8 bases. The receptor's source is a woman younger than 35 in good health and CMV-seronegative. Sequenced material: PBMCs. CDR3 bases: TGTGCCAGACGAGGGACAGGAAAAAACACTGAAGCTTTCTTT. This codes for CARRGTGKNTEAFF.